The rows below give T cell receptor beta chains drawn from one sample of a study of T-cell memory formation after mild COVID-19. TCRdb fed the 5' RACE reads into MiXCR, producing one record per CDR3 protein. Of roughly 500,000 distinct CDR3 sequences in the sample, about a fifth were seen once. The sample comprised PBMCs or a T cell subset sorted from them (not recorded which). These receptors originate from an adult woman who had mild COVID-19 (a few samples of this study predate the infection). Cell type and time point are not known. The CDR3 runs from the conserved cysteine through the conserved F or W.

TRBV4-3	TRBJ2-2	CASSQDRFLAGPGELFF
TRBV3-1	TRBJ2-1	CASSYGGEQFF
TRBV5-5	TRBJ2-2	CASGGEPNTGELFF
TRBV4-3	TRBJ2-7	CASSQSSGVITYEQYF
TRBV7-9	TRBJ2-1	CASSPPGLANNEQFF
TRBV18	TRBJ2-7	CASSPLQGNEQYF
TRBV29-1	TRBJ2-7	CSVEELQGAIYEQYF
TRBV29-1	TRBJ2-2	CSVDLTGGNTGELFF
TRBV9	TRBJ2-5	CASSVGQRGTQYF
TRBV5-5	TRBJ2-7	CASSFKEPLSYEQYF
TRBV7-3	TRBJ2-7	CASSFGQAREQYF
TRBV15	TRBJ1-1	CATSPDWRDTEAFF
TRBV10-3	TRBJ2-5	CAISEPSGVRETQYF
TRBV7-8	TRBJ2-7	CASSLGANEQYF
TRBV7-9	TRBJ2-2	CASSPTGLASTGELFF
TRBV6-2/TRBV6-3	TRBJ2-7	CASSNPAGTLYEQYF
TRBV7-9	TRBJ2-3	CASRDRTSTDTQYF
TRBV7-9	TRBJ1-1	CASSGRRTEAFF
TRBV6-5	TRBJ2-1	CASTGTGVRNEQFF
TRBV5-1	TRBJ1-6	CASSKEVTGLNSPLHF
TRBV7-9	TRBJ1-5	CASSFGGNQPQHF
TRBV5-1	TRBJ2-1	CASSSRGHGNYNEQFF
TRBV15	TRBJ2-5	CATSREGQPGGTQYF
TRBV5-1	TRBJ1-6	CASSLESTPLHF
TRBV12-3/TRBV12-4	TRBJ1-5	CASSFSVYQPQHF
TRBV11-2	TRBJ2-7	CASSLGSSGRANEQYF
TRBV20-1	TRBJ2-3	CSARSGQLGGHTDTQYF
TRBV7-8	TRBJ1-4	CASSLVQGQKLFF
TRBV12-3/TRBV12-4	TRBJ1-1	CASSFLAEAFF
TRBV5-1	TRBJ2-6	CASSLESGANVLTF
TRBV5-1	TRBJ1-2	CASSTAGQGYGYTF
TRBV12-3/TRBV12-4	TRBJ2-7	CASSRGAGDEQYF
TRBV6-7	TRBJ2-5	CASIGDREVWTQYF
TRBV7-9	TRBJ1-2	CASSSHRGRNYGYTF
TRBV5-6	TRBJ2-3	CASSLVFGGASTDTQYF
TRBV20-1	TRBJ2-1	CSARKSSNEQFF
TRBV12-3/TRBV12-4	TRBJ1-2	CASSLEGTSGYTF
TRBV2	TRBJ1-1	CASSVSNRDRTEAFF
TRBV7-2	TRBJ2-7	CASSLADRPSYEQYF
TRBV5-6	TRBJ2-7	CASSLDGAEQYF
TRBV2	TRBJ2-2	CASSTTGTTGELFF
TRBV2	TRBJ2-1	CASSGLARNEQFF
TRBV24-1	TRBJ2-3	CATSASGSQITQYF
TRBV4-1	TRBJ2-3	CASSIQAGGSDTQYF
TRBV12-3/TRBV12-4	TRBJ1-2	CASSGGTGVFGYTF
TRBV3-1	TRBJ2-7	CASSQDLAGGYEQYF
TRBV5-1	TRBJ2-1	CASSSGTGPYNEQFF
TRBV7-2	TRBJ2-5	CASSVYLRSEETQYF
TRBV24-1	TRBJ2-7	CATSSSGTYEQYF